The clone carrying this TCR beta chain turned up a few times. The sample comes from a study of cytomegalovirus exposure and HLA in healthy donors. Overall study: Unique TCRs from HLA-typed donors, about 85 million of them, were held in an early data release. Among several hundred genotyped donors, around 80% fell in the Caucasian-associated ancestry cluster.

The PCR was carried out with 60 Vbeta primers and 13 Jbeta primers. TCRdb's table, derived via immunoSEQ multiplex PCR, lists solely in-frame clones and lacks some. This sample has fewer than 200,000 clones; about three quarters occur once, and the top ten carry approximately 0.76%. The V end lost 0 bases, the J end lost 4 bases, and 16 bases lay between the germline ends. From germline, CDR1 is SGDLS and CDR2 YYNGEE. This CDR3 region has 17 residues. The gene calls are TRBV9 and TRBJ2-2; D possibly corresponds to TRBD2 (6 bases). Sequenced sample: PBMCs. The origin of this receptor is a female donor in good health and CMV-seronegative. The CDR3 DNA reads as TGTGCCAGCAGCGTAGGGGTTGGAGGGGCGATCACCGGGGAGCTGTTTTTT. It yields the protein CASSVGVGGAITGELFF.